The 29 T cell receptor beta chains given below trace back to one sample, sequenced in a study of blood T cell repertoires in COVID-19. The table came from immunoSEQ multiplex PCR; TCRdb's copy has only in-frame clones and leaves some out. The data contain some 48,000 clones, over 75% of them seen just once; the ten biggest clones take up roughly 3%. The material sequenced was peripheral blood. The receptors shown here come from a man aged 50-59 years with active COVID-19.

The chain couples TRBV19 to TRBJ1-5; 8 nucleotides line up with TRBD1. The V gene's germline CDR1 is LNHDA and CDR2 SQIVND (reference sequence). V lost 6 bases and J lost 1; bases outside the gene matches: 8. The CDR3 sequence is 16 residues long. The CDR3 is CASRPNDRGSNQPQHF. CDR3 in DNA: TGTGCCAGTAGACCCAACGACAGGGGAAGCAATCAGCCCCAGCATTTT.

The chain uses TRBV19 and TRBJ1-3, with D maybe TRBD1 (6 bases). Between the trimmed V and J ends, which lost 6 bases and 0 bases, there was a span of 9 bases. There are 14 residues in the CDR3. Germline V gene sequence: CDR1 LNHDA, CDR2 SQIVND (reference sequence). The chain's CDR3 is CASRIQGSGNTIYF. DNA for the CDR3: TGTGCCAGTAGGATACAGGGCTCTGGAAACACCATATATTTT.

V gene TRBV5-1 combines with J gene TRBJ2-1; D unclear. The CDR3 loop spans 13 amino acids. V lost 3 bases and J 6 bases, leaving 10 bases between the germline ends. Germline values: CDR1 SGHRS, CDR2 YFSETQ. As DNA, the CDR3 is TGCGCCAGCAGCTCCTACTCAAGCAATGAGCAGTTCTTC. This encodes CASSSYSSNEQFF.

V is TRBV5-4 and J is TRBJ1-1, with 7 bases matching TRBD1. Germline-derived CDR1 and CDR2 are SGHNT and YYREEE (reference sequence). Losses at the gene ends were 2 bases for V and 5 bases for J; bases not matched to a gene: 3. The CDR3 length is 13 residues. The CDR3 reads CASSFLQGTEAFF. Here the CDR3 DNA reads TGTGCCAGCAGCTTTCTACAGGGGACTGAAGCTTTCTTT.

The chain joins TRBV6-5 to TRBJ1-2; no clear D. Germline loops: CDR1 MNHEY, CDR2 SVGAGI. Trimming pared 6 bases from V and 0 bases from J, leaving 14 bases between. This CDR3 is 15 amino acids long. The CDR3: CASSRERTPNYGYTF. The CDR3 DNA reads TGTGCCAGCAGCCGGGAGCGAACCCCTAACTATGGCTACACCTTC.

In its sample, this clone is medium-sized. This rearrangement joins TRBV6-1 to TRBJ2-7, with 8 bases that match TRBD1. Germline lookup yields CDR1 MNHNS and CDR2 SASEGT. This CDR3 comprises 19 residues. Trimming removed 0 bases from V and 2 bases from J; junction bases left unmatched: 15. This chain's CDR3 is CASSEAGGQVGQWTYEQYV. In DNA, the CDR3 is TGTGCCAGCAGTGAAGCGGGGGGACAGGTAGGTCAATGGACCTACGAGCAGTACGTC.

CDR3 coding DNA: TGTGCCAGCAGCGTAGGCGGGCTCGGCTACACCTTC. This codes for CASSVGGLGYTF. The rearrangement uses TRBV9 and TRBJ1-2; D unresolved. Germline values: CDR1 SGDLS, CDR2 YYNGEE. Trimming removed 0 bases at V and 8 bases at J, with 8 bases between. The CDR3 consists of 12 residues. The complete variable domain, with remaining parts taken from reference TRBV9 and TRBJ1-2, reads DSGVTQTPKHLITATGQRVTLRCSPRSGDLSVYWYQQSLDQGLQFLIQYYNGEERAKGNILERFSAQQFPDLHSELNLSSLELGDSALYFCASSVGGLGYTFGSGTRLTVV.

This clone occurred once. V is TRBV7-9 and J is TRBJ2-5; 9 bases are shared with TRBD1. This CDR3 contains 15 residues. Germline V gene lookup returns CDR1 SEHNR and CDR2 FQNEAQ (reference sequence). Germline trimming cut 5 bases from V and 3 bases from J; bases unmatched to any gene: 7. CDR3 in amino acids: CASSPDRGIEETQYF. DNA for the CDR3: TGTGCCAGCAGCCCAGACAGGGGGATTGAAGAGACCCAGTACTTC.

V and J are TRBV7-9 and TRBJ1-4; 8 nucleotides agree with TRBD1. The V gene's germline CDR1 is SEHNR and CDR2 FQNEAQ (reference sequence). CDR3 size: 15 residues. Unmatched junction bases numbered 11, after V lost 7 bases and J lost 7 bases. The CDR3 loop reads CASTPSGGHGEKLFF. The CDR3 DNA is TGTGCCAGCACGCCCTCAGGGGGCCATGGTGAAAAACTGTTTTTT.

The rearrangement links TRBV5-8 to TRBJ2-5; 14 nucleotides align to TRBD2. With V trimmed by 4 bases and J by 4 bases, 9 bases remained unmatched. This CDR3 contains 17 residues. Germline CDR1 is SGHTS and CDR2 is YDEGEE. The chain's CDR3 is CASSGGRLAGGPETQYF. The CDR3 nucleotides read TGTGCCAGCAGCGGGGGGCGACTAGCGGGAGGGCCAGAGACCCAGTACTTC.

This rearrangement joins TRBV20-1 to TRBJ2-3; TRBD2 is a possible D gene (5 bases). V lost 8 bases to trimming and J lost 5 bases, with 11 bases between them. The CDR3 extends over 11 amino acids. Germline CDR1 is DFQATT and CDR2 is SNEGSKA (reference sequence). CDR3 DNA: TGCAGTTTACGGGGAAGAGATACGCAGTATTTT. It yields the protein CSLRGRDTQYF.

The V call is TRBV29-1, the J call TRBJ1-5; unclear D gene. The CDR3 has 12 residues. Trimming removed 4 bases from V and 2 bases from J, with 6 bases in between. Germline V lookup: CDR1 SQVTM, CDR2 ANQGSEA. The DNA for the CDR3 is TGCAGCGTTGTGGCAGGCAATCAGCCCCAGCATTTT. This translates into CSVVAGNQPQHF.

This CDR3 reads CASSSSSRDEQYF. CDR3 sequence (DNA): TGTGCCAGCAGTTCGAGCTCCAGGGACGAGCAGTACTTC. The V call is TRBV5-4, the J call TRBJ2-7, with D perhaps matching TRBD1 (5 bases). Germline values: CDR1 SGHNT, CDR2 YYREEE (reference sequence). CDR3 length: 13 amino acids. V lost 5 bases and J 5 bases, leaving 14 bases between the germline ends.

The CDR3 region has the DNA TGTGCCAGCAGCAATTCAGCGGGAGAGACCCAGTACTTC. Encoded protein: CASSNSAGETQYF. This sequence joins TRBV7-2 and TRBJ2-5; tentative D call: TRBD2 (6 bases). Germline CDR1 SGHTA, CDR2 FQGNSA. V was clipped by 5 bases and J by 4 bases, with 11 bases between them. The length of the CDR3 is 13 residues.

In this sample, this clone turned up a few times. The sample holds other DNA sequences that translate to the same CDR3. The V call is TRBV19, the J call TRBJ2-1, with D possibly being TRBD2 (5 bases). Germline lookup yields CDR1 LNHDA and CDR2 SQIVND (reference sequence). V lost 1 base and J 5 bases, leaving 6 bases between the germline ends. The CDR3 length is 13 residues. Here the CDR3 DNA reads TGTGCCAGTAGTATAGGGGGAGACAATGAGCAGTTCTTC. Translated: CASSIGGDNEQFF.

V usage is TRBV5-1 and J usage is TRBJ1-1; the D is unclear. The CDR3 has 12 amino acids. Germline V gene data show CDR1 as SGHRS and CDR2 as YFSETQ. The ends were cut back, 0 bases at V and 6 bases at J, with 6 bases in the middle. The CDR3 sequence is CASSLGQAEAFF. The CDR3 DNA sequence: TGCGCCAGCAGCTTGGGGCAAGCTGAAGCTTTCTTT. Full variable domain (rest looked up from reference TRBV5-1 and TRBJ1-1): KAGVTQTPRYLIKTRGQQVTLSCSPISGHRSVSWYQQTPGQGLQFLFEYFSETQRNKGNFPGRFSGRQFSNSRSEMNVSTLELGDSALYLCASSLGQAEAFFGQGTRLTVV.

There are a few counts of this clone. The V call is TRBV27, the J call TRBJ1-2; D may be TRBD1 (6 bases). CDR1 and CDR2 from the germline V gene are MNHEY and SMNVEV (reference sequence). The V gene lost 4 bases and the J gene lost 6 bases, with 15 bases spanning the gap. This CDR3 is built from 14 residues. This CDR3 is CASSSSLRTDGYTF. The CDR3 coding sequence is TGTGCCAGCAGTTCCTCCCTTCGGACAGATGGCTACACCTTC.

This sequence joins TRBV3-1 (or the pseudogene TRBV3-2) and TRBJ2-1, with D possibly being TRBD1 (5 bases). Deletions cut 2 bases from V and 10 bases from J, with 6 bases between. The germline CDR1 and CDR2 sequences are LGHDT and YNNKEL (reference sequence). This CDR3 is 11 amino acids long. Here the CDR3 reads CASSQWGEQFF. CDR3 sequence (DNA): TGTGCCAGCAGCCAATGGGGCGAGCAGTTCTTC.

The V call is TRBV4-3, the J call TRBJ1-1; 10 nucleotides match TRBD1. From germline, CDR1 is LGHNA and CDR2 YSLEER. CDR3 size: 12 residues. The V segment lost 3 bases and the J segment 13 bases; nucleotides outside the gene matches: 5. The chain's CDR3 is CASSQDRGIGFF. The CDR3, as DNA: TGCGCCAGCAGCCAGGACAGGGGGATCGGTTTCTTT.

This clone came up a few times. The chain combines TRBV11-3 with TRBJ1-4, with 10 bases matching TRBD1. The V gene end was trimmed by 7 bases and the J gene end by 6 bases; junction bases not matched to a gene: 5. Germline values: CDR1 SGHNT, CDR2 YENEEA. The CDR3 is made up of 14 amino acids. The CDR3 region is CASKFGTGDEKLFF. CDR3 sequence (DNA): TGTGCCAGCAAGTTCGGGACAGGGGATGAAAAACTGTTTTTT.

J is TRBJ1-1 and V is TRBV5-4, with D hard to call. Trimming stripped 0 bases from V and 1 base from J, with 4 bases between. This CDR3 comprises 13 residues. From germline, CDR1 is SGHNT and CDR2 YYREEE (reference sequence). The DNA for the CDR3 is TGTGCCAGCAGCTTGGCGGGGAACACTGAAGCTTTCTTT. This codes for CASSLAGNTEAFF. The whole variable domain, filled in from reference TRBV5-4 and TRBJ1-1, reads ETGVTQSPTHLIKTRGQQVTLRCSSQSGHNTVSWYQQALGQGPQFIFQYYREEENGRGNFPPRFSGLQFPNYSSELNVNALELDDSALYLCASSLAGNTEAFFGQGTRLTVV.

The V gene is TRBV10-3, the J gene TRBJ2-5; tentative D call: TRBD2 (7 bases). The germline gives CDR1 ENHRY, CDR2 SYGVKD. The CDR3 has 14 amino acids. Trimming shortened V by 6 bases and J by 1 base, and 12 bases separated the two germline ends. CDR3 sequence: CAISARGGQETQYF. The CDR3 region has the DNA TGTGCCATCAGCGCGAGGGGGGGCCAAGAGACCCAGTACTTC.

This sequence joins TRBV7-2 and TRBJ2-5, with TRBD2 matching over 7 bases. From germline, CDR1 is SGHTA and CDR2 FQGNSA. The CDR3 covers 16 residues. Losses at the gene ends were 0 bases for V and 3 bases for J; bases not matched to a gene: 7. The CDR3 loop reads CASSLAEGTNKETQYF. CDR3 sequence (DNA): TGTGCCAGCAGCTTAGCGGAGGGGACTAACAAAGAGACCCAGTACTTC.

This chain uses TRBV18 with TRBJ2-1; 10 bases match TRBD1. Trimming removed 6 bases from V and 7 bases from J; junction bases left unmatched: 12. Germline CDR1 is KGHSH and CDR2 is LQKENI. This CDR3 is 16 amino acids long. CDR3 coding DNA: TGTGCCAGCTCTCGGACAGGGGGTTTTGGACAAAATGAGCAGTTCTTC. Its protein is CASSRTGGFGQNEQFF. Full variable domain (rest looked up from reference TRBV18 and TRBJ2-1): NAGVMQNPRHLVRRRGQEARLRCSPMKGHSHVYWYRQLPEEGLKFMVYLQKENIIDESGMPKERFSAEFPKEGPSILRIQQVVRGDSAAYFCASSRTGGFGQNEQFFGPGTRLTVL.

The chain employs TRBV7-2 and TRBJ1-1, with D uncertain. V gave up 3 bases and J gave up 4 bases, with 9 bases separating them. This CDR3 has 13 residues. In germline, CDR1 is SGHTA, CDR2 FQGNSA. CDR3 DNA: TGTGCCAGCAGCTTCGGGTTGAGCACTGAAGCTTTCTTT. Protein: CASSFGLSTEAFF.

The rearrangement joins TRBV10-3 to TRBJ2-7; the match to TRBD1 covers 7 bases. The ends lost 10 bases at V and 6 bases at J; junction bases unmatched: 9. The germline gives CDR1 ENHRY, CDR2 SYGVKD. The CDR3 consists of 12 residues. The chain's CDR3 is CATKGQRGEQYV. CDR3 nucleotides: TGTGCCACCAAGGGACAGAGGGGCGAGCAGTACGTC.

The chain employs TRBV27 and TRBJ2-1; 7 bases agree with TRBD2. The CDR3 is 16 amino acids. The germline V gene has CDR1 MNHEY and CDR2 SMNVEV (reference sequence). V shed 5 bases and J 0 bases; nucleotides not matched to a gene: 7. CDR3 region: CASSRGLSSSYNEQFF. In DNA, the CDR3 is TGTGCCAGCAGTCGGGGACTATCGAGCTCCTACAATGAGCAGTTCTTC.

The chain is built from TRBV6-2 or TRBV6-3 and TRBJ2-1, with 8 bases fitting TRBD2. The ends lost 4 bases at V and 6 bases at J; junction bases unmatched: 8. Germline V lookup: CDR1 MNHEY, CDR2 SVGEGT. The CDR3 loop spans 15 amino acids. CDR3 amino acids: CASSFLAGIANEQFF. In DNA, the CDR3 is TGTGCCAGCAGTTTCTTAGCGGGGATCGCCAATGAGCAGTTCTTC.

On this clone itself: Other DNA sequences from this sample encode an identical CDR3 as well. The CDR3 coding sequence is TGTGCCAGCAGCCCACAGGGGGCTAAACACGAGCAGTACTTC. This sequence encodes CASSPQGAKHEQYF. The chain is built from TRBV13 and TRBJ2-7; 9 bases map to TRBD1. The CDR3 sequence is 14 residues long. Trimming removed 5 bases from V and 5 bases from J; junction bases left unmatched: 7. Per the germline V gene, CDR1 is PRHDT and CDR2 is FYEKMQ (reference sequence). The full variable domain, rest sourced from reference TRBV13 and TRBJ2-7, is AAGVIQSPRHLIKEKRETATLKCYPIPRHDTVYWYQQGPGQDPQFLISFYEKMQSDKGSIPDRFSAQQFSDYHSELNMSSLELGDSALYFCASSPQGAKHEQYFGPGTRLTVT.